This T cell receptor beta chain was identified during a study of cytomegalovirus exposure and HLA in healthy donors. Comment on this clone: The antigen is not known. Mismatch with germline at one junction end may stem from a read error.

Notes on the study in general: Most TCRs appeared rarely, but some public TCRs recurred in many donors. Roughly even sequencing depth across donors was the assumption behind the presence/absence analyses.

13 Jbeta primers and 60 Vbeta primers were used for the PCR. Source study methods: An analysis that came later counted roughly 87 million unique TCR beta chains, approximately 9.9 million shared. Libraries were prepared by immunoSEQ multiplex PCR; TCRdb keeps only in-frame clonotypes and omits some of them. V and J calls plus clone size are reproduced from that table; the DNA served to infer D and trimming. The table has about 170,000 clones, around 68% seen once. The sample was PBMCs. The origin of this receptor is a man between 35 and 55 years old in good health and CMV-seronegative.

The CDR3 region is CSSSLDRSALPGNSPLHF. The DNA of the CDR3 is TGTTCCAGCAGCTTAGACAGGTCCGCTTTACCCGGAAATTCACCCCTCCACTTT. V gene TRBV7-9 combines with J gene TRBJ1-6; D might be TRBD1 (6 bases). CDR3 length: 18 amino acids. The germline gives CDR1 SEHNR, CDR2 FQNEAQ (reference sequence).